Below are 8 T cell receptor beta chains sequenced from a single sample in a study of T cell changes during pregnancy in multiple sclerosis. Clones were sequenced by immunoSEQ multiplex PCR, and TCRdb holds only the in-frame ones, with some missing. This sample has tens of thousands of clones, with 92% found just once. Material: CD4+ T cells from peripheral blood mononuclear cells, obtained before pregnancy. All receptors derive from a female donor with multiple sclerosis, enrolled in a pregnancy study.

V gene TRBV5-5 combines with J gene TRBJ1-1; D unresolved. The CDR3 contains 15 residues. V was shortened by 1 base and J by 4 bases, with 14 bases between the two germline ends. Germline lookup yields CDR1 SGHKS and CDR2 YYEKEE (reference sequence). This CDR3 is CASSLRGGERTEAFF. DNA of the CDR3: TGTGCCAGCAGCTTGCGAGGAGGAGAGCGCACTGAAGCTTTCTTT.

The CDR3 region is CASSLGGSGVYEQYF. As DNA, the CDR3 is TGTGCCAGCAGCTTAGGGGGGTCGGGAGTCTACGAGCAGTACTTC. V and J are TRBV7-9 and TRBJ2-7; tentatively, D is TRBD2 (6 bases). Germline CDR1 and CDR2: SEHNR and FQNEAQ (reference sequence). The germline V and J ends were trimmed by 1 base and 3 bases, with 13 bases remaining between them. This CDR3 has 15 residues.

The V gene is TRBV7-9, the J gene TRBJ2-2, with a possible D match to TRBD2 (5 bases). This CDR3 comprises 16 residues. Per the germline V gene, CDR1 is SEHNR and CDR2 is FQNEAQ (reference sequence). Deletions cut 4 bases from V and 1 base from J, with 13 bases between. The CDR3 DNA reads as TGTGCCAGCAGCTCCAGGCCGGCGGGGAACACCGGGGAGCTGTTTTTT. As protein: CASSSRPAGNTGELFF.

The chain uses TRBV9 and TRBJ2-3; TRBD2 is a possible D gene (7 bases). The germline gives CDR1 SGDLS, CDR2 YYNGEE. V lost 4 bases, J lost 2 bases, and 23 bases lay in between. The CDR3 sequence is 18 residues long. CDR3 protein: CASSPRGGDSDYTDTQYF. Written as DNA, the CDR3 is TGTGCCAGCAGCCCGAGGGGGGGGGACTCTGATTACACAGATACGCAGTATTTT.

The chain couples TRBV5-1 to TRBJ2-3, with D possibly being TRBD2 (5 bases). V was cut by 0 bases and J by 4 bases, with 9 bases left in between. Germline CDR1 SGHRS, CDR2 YFSETQ. The CDR3 is made up of 14 amino acids. CDR3 in DNA: TGCGCCAGCAGCTTGGGCGGGTTCCCAGATACGCAGTATTTT. Translated: CASSLGGFPDTQYF.

V gene TRBV28 combines with J gene TRBJ1-5; D is perhaps TRBD1 (6 bases). Per the germline V gene, CDR1 is MDHEN and CDR2 is SYDVKM. The CDR3 runs 15 residues. The germline V and J ends were trimmed by 4 bases and 2 bases, with 12 bases remaining between them. The CDR3 spells CASSSGGGGNQPQHF. As DNA, the CDR3 is TGTGCCAGCAGTTCGGGCGGGGGCGGCAATCAGCCCCAGCATTTT.

V usage is TRBV5-1 and J usage is TRBJ2-1, with 7 bases lining up with TRBD2. Per the germline V gene, CDR1 is SGHRS and CDR2 is YFSETQ. This CDR3 has 13 residues. Trimming cost V 6 bases and J 6 bases; bases outside gene matches: 6. In nucleotides, the CDR3 is TGCGCCAGCACGCGGGAGCATTTCAATGAGCAGTTCTTC. Translating gives CASTREHFNEQFF.

This clone was picked up one time. The chain carries TRBV5-1 and TRBJ2-7, with 9 bases identical to TRBD1. Trimming at V came to 4 bases and at J to 0 bases, leaving 5 bases not matched to a gene. The CDR3 sequence is 15 residues long. Germline CDR1 is SGHRS and CDR2 is YFSETQ. CDR3 sequence (DNA): TGCGCCAGCAGCCTAGGACAGGGGCTCTCCTACGAGCAGTACTTC. Translating it yields CASSLGQGLSYEQYF.